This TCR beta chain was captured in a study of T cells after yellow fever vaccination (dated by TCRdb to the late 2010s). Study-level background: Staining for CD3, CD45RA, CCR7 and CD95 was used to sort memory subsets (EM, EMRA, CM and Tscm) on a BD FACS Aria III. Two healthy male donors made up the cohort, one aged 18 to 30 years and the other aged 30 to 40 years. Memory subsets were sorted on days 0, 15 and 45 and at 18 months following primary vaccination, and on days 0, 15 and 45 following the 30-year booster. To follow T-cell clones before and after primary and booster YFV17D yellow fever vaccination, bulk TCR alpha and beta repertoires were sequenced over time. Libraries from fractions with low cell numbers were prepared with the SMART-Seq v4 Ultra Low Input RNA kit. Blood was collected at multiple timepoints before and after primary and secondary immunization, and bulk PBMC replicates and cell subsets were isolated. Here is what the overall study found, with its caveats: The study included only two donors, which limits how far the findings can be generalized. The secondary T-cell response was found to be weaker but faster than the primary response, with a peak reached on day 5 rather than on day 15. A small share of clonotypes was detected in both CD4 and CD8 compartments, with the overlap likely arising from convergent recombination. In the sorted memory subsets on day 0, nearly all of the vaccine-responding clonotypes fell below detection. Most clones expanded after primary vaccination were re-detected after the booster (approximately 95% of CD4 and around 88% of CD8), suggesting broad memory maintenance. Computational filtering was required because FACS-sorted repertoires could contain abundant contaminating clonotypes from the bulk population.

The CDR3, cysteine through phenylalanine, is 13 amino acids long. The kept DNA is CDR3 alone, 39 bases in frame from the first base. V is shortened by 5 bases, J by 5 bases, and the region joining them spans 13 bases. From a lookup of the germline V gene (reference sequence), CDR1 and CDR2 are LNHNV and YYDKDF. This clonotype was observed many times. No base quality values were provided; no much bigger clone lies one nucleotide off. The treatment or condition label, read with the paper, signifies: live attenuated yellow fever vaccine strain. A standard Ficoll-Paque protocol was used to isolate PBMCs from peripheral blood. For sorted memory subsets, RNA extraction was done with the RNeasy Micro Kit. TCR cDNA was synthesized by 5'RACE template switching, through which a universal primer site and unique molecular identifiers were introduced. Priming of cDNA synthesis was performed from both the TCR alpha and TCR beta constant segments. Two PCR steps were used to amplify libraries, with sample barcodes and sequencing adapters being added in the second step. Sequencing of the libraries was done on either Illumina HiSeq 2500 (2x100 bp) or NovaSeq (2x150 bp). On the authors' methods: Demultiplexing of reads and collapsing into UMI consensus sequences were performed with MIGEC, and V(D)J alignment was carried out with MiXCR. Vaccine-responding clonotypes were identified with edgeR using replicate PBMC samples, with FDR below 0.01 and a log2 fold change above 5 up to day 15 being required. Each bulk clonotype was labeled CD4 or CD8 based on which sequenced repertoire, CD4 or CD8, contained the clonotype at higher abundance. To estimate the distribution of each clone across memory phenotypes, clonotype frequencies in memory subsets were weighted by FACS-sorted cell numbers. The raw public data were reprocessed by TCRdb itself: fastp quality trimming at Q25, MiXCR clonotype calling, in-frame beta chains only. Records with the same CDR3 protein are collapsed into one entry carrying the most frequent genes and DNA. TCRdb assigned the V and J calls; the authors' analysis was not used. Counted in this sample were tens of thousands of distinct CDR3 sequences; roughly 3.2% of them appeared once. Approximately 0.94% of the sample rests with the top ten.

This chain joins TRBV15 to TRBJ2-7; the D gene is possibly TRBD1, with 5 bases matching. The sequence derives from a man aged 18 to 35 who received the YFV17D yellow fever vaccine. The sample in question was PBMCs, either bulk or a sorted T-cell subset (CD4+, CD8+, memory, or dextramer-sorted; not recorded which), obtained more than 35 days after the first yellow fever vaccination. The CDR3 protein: CATSGAPSHEQYF. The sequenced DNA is TGTGCCACCAGCGGGGCTCCGTCACACGAGCAGTACTTC.